This TCR beta chain came from a study of shared clonotypes between healthy human individuals. Broader study findings: Four donors shared approximately 5% of their naive CD4 clonotypes.

Note on this clone: Its antigen is unknown.

CD45RO negativity and positive selection for CCR7 defined naive CD8 cells, a population that excluded terminally differentiated effector memory CD45RA+ cells. The V and J ends lost 3 bases and 1 base, in that order; junction bases with no gene match: 3. Per germline, CDR1 LNHDA and CDR2 SQIVND (reference sequence). This CDR3 is built from 16 residues. Assay used: immunoSEQ multiplex PCR; TCRdb lists only in-frame clones, some missing. The sample consists of just over 2,000,000 clones, approximately 94% of them appearing once. Sequenced sample: naive CD8+ T cells sorted from blood. The J gene is TRBJ2-2, the V gene TRBV19; the match to TRBD1 covers 9 bases. The sequence was collected from a man between 18 and 29 years old in good health. The CDR3 region is CASSMGQGWNTGELFF. The CDR3 DNA reads TGTGCCAGTAGTATGGGACAGGGTTGGAACACCGGGGAGCTGTTTTTT.